This record concerns one T cell receptor beta chain sequence. Some clones are missing from TCRdb's copy, which holds only in-frame ones; the method was immunoSEQ multiplex PCR. The sample shows about 420,000 clones, around 87% of them seen only once. This entry belongs to a study of Ad26.COV2.S vaccination and SARS-CoV-2 variants. Study-level background: Sample donor was a member of the COV1001 Ad26.COV2.S trial arm.

V shed 0 bases, J shed 7 bases, and the junction held 8 bases outside the gene matches. This CDR3 contains 17 residues. Specified treatment: roughly 18 received Ad26.COV2.S at low or high dose, single or two shots; 5 received placebo; per-sample allocation not given. The samples were gathered on day 63 after the first injection of vaccine or placebo. This chain connects TRBV5-3 to TRBJ2-1; 12 bases align to TRBD2. TRBV5-3 is an open reading frame whose function is uncertain. The receptor's source is a person aged 18-65 years who received the Ad26.COV2.S COVID-19 vaccine or a placebo. The sequences come from peripheral blood, collected in a trial of Ad26.COV2.S vaccine versus placebo. The CDR3 nucleotides are TGTGCCAGAAGCTTGGCGCTAGCGGGGGGGCCGGGGAATGAGCAGTTCTTC. This translates into CARSLALAGGPGNEQFF.